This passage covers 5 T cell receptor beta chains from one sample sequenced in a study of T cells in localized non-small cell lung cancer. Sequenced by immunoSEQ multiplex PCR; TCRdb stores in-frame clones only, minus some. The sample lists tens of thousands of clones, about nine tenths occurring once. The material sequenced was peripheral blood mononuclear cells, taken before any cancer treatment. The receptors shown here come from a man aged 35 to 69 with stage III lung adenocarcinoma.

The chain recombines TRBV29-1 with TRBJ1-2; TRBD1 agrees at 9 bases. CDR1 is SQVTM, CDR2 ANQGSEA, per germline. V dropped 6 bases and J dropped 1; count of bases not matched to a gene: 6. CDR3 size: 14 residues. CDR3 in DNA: TGCAGCGTCTCCGGGACAGGGTATAACTATGGCTACACCTTC. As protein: CSVSGTGYNYGYTF.

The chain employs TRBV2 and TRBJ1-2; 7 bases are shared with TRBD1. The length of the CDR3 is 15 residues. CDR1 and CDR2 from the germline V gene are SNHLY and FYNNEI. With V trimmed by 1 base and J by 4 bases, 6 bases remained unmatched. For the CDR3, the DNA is TGTGCCAGCAGTGAAGGGGGCAGGGGGATCTATGGCTACACCTTC. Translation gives CASSEGGRGIYGYTF.

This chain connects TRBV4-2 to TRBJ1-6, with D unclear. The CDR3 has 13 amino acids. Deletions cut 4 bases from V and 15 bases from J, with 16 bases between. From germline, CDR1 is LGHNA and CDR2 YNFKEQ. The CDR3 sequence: CASSPRTVFDLHF. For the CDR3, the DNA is TGTGCCAGCAGCCCCCGGACCGTTTTTGACCTCCACTTT.

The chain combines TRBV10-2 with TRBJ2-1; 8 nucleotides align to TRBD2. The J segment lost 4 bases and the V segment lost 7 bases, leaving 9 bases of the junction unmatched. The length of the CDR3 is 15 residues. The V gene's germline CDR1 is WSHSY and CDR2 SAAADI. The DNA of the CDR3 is TGCGCCAGCAAAATCTCGGGGGGGGGTTACAATGAGCAGTTCTTC. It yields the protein CASKISGGGYNEQFF.

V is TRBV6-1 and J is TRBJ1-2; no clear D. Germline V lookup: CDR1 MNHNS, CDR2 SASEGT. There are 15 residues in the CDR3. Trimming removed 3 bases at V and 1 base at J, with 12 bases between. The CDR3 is CASSEGLPNNYGYTF. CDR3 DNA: TGTGCCAGCAGTGAGGGGTTGCCAAATAACTATGGCTACACCTTC.